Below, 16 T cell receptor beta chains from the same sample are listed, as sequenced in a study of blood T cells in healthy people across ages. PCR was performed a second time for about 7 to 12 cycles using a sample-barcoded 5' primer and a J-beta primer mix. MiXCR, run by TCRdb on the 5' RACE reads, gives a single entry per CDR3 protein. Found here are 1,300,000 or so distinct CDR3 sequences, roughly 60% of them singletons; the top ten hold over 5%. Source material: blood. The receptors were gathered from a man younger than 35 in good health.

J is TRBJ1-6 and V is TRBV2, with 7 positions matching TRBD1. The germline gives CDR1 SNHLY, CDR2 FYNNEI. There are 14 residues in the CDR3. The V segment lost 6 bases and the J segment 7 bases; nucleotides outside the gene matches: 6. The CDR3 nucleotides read TGTGCCAGCAGGTGGGACAGCCCAAATTCACCCCTCCACTTT. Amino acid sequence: CASRWDSPNSPLHF. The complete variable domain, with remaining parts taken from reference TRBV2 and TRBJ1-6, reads EPEVTQTPSHQVTQMGQEVILRCVPISNHLYFYWYRQILGQKVEFLVSFYNNEISEKSEIFDDQFSVERPDGSNFTLKIRSTKLEDSAMYFCASRWDSPNSPLHFGNGTRLTVT.

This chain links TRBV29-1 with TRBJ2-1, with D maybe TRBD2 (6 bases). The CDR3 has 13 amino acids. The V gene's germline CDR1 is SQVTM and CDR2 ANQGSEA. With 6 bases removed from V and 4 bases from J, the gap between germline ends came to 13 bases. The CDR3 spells CSVGEVGYNEQFF. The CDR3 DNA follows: TGCAGCGTCGGGGAGGTGGGGTACAATGAGCAGTTCTTC.

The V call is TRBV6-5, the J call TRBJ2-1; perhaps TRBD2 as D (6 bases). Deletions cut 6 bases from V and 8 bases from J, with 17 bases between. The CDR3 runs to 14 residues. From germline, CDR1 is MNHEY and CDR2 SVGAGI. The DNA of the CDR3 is TGTGCCAGCAGGCAGGACTACGGCGGGGATGAGCAGTTCTTC. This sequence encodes CASRQDYGGDEQFF.

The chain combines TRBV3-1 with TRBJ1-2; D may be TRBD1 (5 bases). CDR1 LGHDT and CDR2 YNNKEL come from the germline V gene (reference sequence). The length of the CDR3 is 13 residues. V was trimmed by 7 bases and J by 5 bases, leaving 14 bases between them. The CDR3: CASTSAGPYGYTF. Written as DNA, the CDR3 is TGTGCCAGCACAAGCGCGGGGCCGTATGGCTACACCTTC.

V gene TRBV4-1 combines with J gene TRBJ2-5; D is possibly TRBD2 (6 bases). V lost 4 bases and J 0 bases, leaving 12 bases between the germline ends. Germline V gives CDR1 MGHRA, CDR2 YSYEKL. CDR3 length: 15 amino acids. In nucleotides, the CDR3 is TGCGCCAGCAGCCCCCGGTCGGGGGACCAAGAGACCCAGTACTTC. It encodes CASSPRSGDQETQYF.

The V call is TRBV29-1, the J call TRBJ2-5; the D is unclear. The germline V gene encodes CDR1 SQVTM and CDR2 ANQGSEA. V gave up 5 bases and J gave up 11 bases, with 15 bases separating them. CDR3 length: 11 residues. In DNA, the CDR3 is TGCAGCGTTAAATTTCAGTATGAGCAGTACTTC. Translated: CSVKFQYEQYF.

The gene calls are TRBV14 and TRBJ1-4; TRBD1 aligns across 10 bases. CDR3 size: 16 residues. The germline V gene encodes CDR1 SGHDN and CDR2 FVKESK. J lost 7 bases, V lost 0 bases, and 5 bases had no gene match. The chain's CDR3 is CASSQDSRDRGEKLFF. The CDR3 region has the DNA TGTGCCAGCAGCCAAGACTCGCGGGACAGGGGTGAAAAACTGTTTTTT.

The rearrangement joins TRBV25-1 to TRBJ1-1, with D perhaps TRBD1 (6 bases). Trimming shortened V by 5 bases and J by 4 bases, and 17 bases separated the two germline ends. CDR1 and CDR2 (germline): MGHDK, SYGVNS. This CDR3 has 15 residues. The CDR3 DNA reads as TGTGCCAGCAGTAAGCTGACAGGAGTGAGCACTGAAGCTTTCTTT. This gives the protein CASSKLTGVSTEAFF.

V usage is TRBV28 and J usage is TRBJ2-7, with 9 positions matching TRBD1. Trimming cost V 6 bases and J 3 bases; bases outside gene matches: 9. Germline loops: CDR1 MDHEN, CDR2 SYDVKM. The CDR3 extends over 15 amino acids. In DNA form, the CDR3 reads TGTGCCAGCAGCCCACCGGGACAGGGAATCTACGAGCAGTACTTC. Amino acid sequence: CASSPPGQGIYEQYF.

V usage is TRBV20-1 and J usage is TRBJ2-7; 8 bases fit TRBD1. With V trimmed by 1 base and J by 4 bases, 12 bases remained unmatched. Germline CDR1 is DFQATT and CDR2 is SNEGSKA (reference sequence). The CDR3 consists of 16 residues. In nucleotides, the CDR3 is TGCAGTGCTAGAGTCCCCAGGGCAGGGGGCTCTTACGAGCAGTACTTC. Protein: CSARVPRAGGSYEQYF.

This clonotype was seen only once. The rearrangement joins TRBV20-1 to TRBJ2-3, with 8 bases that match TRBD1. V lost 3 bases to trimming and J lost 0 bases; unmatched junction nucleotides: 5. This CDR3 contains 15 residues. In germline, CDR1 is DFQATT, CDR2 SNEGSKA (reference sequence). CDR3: CSARGTGFSTDTQYF. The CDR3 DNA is TGCAGTGCTAGGGGGACAGGATTTAGCACAGATACGCAGTATTTT.

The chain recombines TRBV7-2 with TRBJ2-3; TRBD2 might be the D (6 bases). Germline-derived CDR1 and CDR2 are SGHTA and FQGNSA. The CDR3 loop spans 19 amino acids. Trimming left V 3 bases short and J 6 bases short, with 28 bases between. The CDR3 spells CASSFGKGTFSRGWDTQYF. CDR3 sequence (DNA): TGTGCCAGCAGCTTCGGGAAAGGGACTTTCTCCCGGGGGTGGGATACGCAGTATTTT.

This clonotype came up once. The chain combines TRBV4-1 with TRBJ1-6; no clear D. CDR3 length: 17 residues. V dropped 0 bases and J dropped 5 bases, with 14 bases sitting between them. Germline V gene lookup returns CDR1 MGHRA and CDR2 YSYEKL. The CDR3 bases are TGCGCCAGCAGCCAAGAGTCTCTGGGCCTTAATAATTCACCCCTCCACTTT. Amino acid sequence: CASSQESLGLNNSPLHF.

CDR3: CASSYSAGGQFF. The CDR3 coding sequence is TGTGCCAGCAGTTACTCCGCGGGAGGCCAGTTCTTC. The chain combines TRBV6-2 or TRBV6-3 with TRBJ2-1; 8 bases line up with TRBD2. J was trimmed by 13 bases and V by 0 bases; bases with no gene match: 2. This CDR3 contains 12 residues. The germline gives CDR1 MNHEY, CDR2 SVGEGT.

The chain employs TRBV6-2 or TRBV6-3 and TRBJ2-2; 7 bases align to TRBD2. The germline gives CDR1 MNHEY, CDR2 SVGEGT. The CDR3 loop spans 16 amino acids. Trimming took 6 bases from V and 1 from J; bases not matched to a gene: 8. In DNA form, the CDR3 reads TGTGCCAGCAGCCCTCCTAGCGGACTGAACACCGGGGAGCTGTTTTTT. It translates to CASSPPSGLNTGELFF.

CDR3 bases: TGCGCCAGCAGCCAAATACACTTAGGGACGCGGGGGCATGGGGCCAACGTCCTGACTTTC. It is translated as CASSQIHLGTRGHGANVLTF. The J gene is TRBJ2-6, the V gene TRBV4-1; D is perhaps TRBD2 (7 bases). CDR1 and CDR2 from the germline V gene are MGHRA and YSYEKL. CDR3 length: 20 residues. V lost 2 bases and J lost 3, with 23 bases in between.